The 27 T cell receptor beta chains below come from one sample, sequenced in a study of blood T cells in healthy people across ages. Combining a sample-barcoded 5' primer with a J-beta primer mix, a second PCR ran for about 7 to 12 cycles. TCRdb reprocessed the 5' RACE reads via MiXCR and lists one record per CDR3 protein. The sample shows about 930,000 distinct CDR3 sequences, roughly 29% of them seen only once. The sample also formed part of further work on T cells of mothers and their children.

The sequencing input was blood. Receptors were obtained from a woman between 40 and 50 years old in good health.

This clonotype was seen ten or more times. The V call is TRBV27, the J call TRBJ2-7; TRBD1 matches at 7 bases. V trimming: 5 bases; J trimming: 0 bases; junction bases outside the gene matches: 1. Germline CDR1 is MNHEY and CDR2 is SMNVEV (reference sequence). The CDR3 runs to 13 residues. CDR3 amino acids: CASSRDSSYEQYF. The CDR3 DNA sequence: TGTGCCAGCAGTCGGGACAGCTCCTACGAGCAGTACTTC.

This clonotype has a handful of counts. V usage is TRBV7-9 and J usage is TRBJ1-1, with 10 bases fitting TRBD1. CDR3 length equals 14 residues. The V gene end was trimmed by 5 bases and the J gene end by 6 bases; junction bases not matched to a gene: 6. Germline loops: CDR1 SEHNR, CDR2 FQNEAQ (reference sequence). The CDR3 is CASSPLGTGAEAFF. In DNA, the CDR3 is TGTGCCAGCAGCCCCCTTGGGACAGGGGCTGAAGCTTTCTTT.

This clonotype was detected ten times or more. The chain is built from TRBV18 and TRBJ2-7; no clear D gene. Trimming removed 2 bases from V and 1 base from J, with 6 bases in between. The CDR3 is 13 amino acids. Germline V gene data show CDR1 as KGHSH and CDR2 as LQKENI. This chain's CDR3 is CASSPDQSYEQYF. CDR3 DNA sequence: TGTGCCAGCTCACCAGATCAGTCCTACGAGCAGTACTTC.

In its sample, this clonotype was seen a few times. This chain connects TRBV5-1 to TRBJ1-2, with D tentatively TRBD1 (5 bases). V was clipped by 1 base and J by 5 bases, with 15 bases between them. CDR3 length: 15 amino acids. Per the germline V gene, CDR1 is SGHRS and CDR2 is YFSETQ. The CDR3 coding sequence is TGCGCCAGCAGCTTGTCGGGGGAGGCGGGATATGGCTACACCTTC. It yields the protein CASSLSGEAGYGYTF.

The chain links TRBV28 to TRBJ2-7, with 11 positions matching TRBD2. The CDR3 spans 14 residues. CDR1 and CDR2 from the germline V gene are MDHEN and SYDVKM. J gave up 7 bases and V 4 bases, and 6 bases lay outside the gene matches. Here the CDR3 DNA reads TGTGCCAGCAGTTCAGGACTAGCGGGCCCAGAGCAGTACTTC. Protein sequence: CASSSGLAGPEQYF. Based on the CDR3 plus reference TRBV28 and TRBJ2-7, the full variable domain is DVKVTQSSRYLVKRTGEKVFLECVQDMDHENMFWYRQDPGLGLRLIYFSYDVKMKEKGDIPEGYSVSREKKERFSLILESASTNQTSMYLCASSSGLAGPEQYFGPGTRLTVT.

This clonotype was detected ten times or more. The chain couples TRBV11-2 to TRBJ1-6, with D unclear. The germline V gene has CDR1 SGHAT and CDR2 FQNNGV. The germline V and J ends were trimmed by 5 bases and 6 bases, with 8 bases remaining between them. The CDR3 is 13 amino acids. The CDR3 is CASSQTGNSPLHF. In DNA, the CDR3 is TGTGCCAGCAGCCAGACTGGTAATTCACCCCTCCACTTT.

This clonotype appeared many times. This chain joins TRBV24-1 and TRBJ2-1; 7 nucleotides agree with TRBD1. This CDR3 is 18 amino acids long. Trimming took 0 bases from V and 9 from J; bases not matched to a gene: 16. Germline CDR1 KGHDR, CDR2 SFDVKD. In DNA form, the CDR3 reads TGTGCCACCAGTGATTTGCCATTTTCCGGGACAGAGTCGGGTGAGCAGTTCTTC. Translating gives CATSDLPFSGTESGEQFF.

This clonotype has just a few counts. The V and J genes are TRBV7-2 and TRBJ1-1; no clear D gene. The ends were cut back, 5 bases at V and 1 base at J, with 8 bases in the middle. CDR3 size: 13 residues. Germline V gives CDR1 SGHTA, CDR2 FQGNSA. The CDR3 here is CASSIQKNTEAFF. The CDR3, as DNA: TGTGCCAGCAGCATACAGAAGAACACTGAAGCTTTCTTT.

About this clonotype itself: The junction departs from the called germline gene at one end, perhaps through a read error. The chain uses TRBV7-6 and TRBJ1-2; TRBD1 agrees at 7 bases. Per germline, CDR1 SGHVS and CDR2 FNYEAQ. This CDR3 is 15 amino acids long. The CDR3 sequence: CANSQGTDRLSGYTF. CDR3 in DNA: TGTGCCAACAGCCAAGGGACAGACCGGTTAAGCGGCTACACCTTC.

The chain uses TRBV4-3 and TRBJ2-3; weak D call: TRBD2 (5 bases). Trimming stripped 5 bases from V and 2 bases from J, with 11 bases between. The CDR3 has 14 residues. Per the germline V gene, CDR1 is LGHNA and CDR2 is YSLEER. Here the CDR3 reads CASSGGQHTDTQYF. DNA for the CDR3: TGCGCCAGCAGCGGCGGGCAGCACACAGATACGCAGTATTTT.

The chain is built from TRBV27 and TRBJ2-6; 8 bases are shared with TRBD1. Trimming at V came to 1 base and at J to 2 bases, leaving 10 bases not matched to a gene. Germline lookup yields CDR1 MNHEY and CDR2 SMNVEV (reference sequence). The CDR3 contains 19 residues. CDR3: CASSLFQDRVKTGANVLTF. The CDR3 coding sequence is TGTGCCAGCAGTTTATTTCAGGACAGGGTGAAGACTGGGGCCAACGTCCTGACTTTC. The whole variable domain, remainder taken from reference TRBV27 and TRBJ2-6, is EAQVTQNPRYLITVTGKKLTVTCSQNMNHEYMSWYRQDPGLGLRQIYYSMNVEVTDKGDVPEGYKVSRKEKRNFPLILESPSPNQTSLYFCASSLFQDRVKTGANVLTFGAGSRLTVL.

This clonotype was picked up many times. The chain recombines TRBV29-1 with TRBJ1-1; D unresolved. CDR1 is SQVTM, CDR2 ANQGSEA, per germline. The CDR3 covers 11 residues. V was shortened by 3 bases and J by 4 bases, with 6 bases between the two germline ends. Here the CDR3 DNA reads TGCAGCGTTGAGCCAAGCACTGAAGCTTTCTTT. Translated, it gives CSVEPSTEAFF.

For this clonotype: An end of the junction does not agree with germline; a read error may underlie this. The chain links TRBV12-3 or TRBV12-4 to TRBJ2-3; 8 nucleotides align to TRBD2. The CDR3 is 16 residues long. The CDR3 DNA is TGTGCCAGCAGTCGTCAACCGGGACTAGTTACAGATACGGAGTATTTT. Its protein product is CASSRQPGLVTDTEYF.

This clonotype came up a few times. The gene calls are TRBV7-2 and TRBJ1-2, with 7 nucleotides matching TRBD1. The V gene's germline CDR1 is SGHTA and CDR2 FQGNSA. The V and J ends lost 6 bases and 4 bases, in that order; junction bases with no gene match: 8. The CDR3 has 14 residues. For the CDR3, the DNA is TGTGCCAGCAGTATCCCGGGACAGTTCTATGGCTACACCTTC. Translating gives CASSIPGQFYGYTF.

This sequence joins TRBV24-1 and TRBJ2-5; 8 nucleotides line up with TRBD1. The ends lost 4 bases at V and 5 bases at J; junction bases unmatched: 14. Per germline, CDR1 KGHDR and CDR2 SFDVKD. The CDR3 length is 17 residues. CDR3 DNA sequence: TGTGCCACCAGTGAAAACAGAAAGGGACAGGCTTGGGAGACCCAGTACTTC. Protein sequence: CATSENRKGQAWETQYF.

In its sample, this clonotype was seen many times. The V call is TRBV4-1, the J call TRBJ2-6; D is possibly TRBD2 (5 bases). The CDR3 contains 18 residues. CDR1 is MGHRA and CDR2 is YSYEKL in the germline V gene. V lost 4 bases, J lost 0 bases, and 16 bases lay in between. CDR3 sequence reads: CASSRQIGVNSGANVLTF. The CDR3 coding sequence is TGCGCCAGCAGCCGCCAGATCGGGGTCAACTCTGGGGCCAACGTCCTGACTTTC.

This clonotype was seen at least ten times. The CDR3 sequence: CASSFFTGLALYEQYF. The CDR3 DNA follows: TGTGCCAGCAGCTTTTTCACGGGACTAGCGCTCTACGAGCAGTACTTC. The gene calls are TRBV7-9 and TRBJ2-7, with 10 bases matching TRBD2. Germline CDR1 SEHNR, CDR2 FQNEAQ (reference sequence). This CDR3 region has 16 residues. The V gene end was trimmed by 3 bases and the J gene end by 3 bases; junction bases not matched to a gene: 8.

This clonotype was recorded only once. The junction shows a germline mismatch at one end, possibly a read error. The V and J genes are TRBV7-7 and TRBJ2-4; possibly TRBD1 or TRBD2 for D (5 bases each). The CDR3 is 14 residues long. Per the germline V gene, CDR1 is SSHAT and CDR2 is FNYEAQ (reference sequence). The DNA for the CDR3 is TGTGCTAGCAGCCACACCGGGGCAGGTGATGAGCAGTACTTC. Its translation is CASSHTGAGDEQYF.

There are a few counts of this clonotype. This sequence joins TRBV28 and TRBJ2-1; 9 bases are shared with TRBD1. CDR1 MDHEN and CDR2 SYDVKM come from the germline V gene. CDR3 length: 15 amino acids. The V segment lost 6 bases and the J segment 4 bases; nucleotides outside the gene matches: 7. This chain's CDR3 is CASSIQGTGYNEQFF. CDR3 bases: TGTGCCAGCAGCATACAGGGGACAGGGTACAATGAGCAGTTCTTC.

This clonotype was picked up a small number of times. The gene calls are TRBV12-3 or TRBV12-4 and TRBJ2-3, with TRBD2 identical over 10 bases. The V gene end was trimmed by 1 base and the J gene end by 8 bases; junction bases not matched to a gene: 9. The CDR3 runs to 16 residues. The CDR3 protein is CASSLGISGGEGTQYF. CDR3 DNA sequence: TGTGCCAGCAGTTTAGGGATCAGCGGGGGGGAGGGTACGCAGTATTTT.

This clonotype was seen more than once but under ten times. This rearrangement joins TRBV12-3 or TRBV12-4 to TRBJ1-1; D might be TRBD1 (5 bases). V was cut by 7 bases and J by 1 base, with 10 bases left in between. This CDR3 has 13 residues. The CDR3 nucleotides are TGTGCCAGCAAGGCACAGGAGAACACTGAAGCTTTCTTT. As protein: CASKAQENTEAFF.

This chain uses TRBV18 with TRBJ2-4; possible D gene TRBD1, 5 bases. The germline CDR1 and CDR2 sequences are KGHSH and LQKENI. CDR3 length: 15 amino acids. V dropped 0 bases and J dropped 6 bases, with 12 bases sitting between them. The CDR3 sequence: CASSPPQGRGNIQYF. The CDR3, as DNA: TGTGCCAGCTCACCACCGCAGGGCCGAGGAAACATTCAGTACTTC.

This chain connects TRBV2 to TRBJ2-4, with D perhaps TRBD1 (6 bases). Trimming removed 6 bases at V and 0 bases at J, with 18 bases between. This CDR3 comprises 17 residues. Germline V CDR1 and CDR2: SNHLY, FYNNEI. The DNA for the CDR3 is TGTGCCAGCAGCGCCGGATTTACAGGGAGAGCCAAAAACATTCAGTACTTC. It specifies CASSAGFTGRAKNIQYF.

This clonotype was recorded a few times. At one boundary the junction diverges from the germline segment, which might be a read error. This chain's CDR3 is CSASVQDRGYGCTF. CDR3 nucleotide sequence: TGCAGTGCTAGCGTCCAGGACAGGGGCTATGGCTGCACCTTC. The chain carries TRBV20-1 and TRBJ1-2, with 9 bases identical to TRBD1. Per germline, CDR1 DFQATT and CDR2 SNEGSKA (reference sequence). This CDR3 has 14 residues.

V and J are TRBV9 and TRBJ2-1; tentatively, D is TRBD1 or TRBD2 (6 bases each). The DNA end lines up better with TRBJ2-7; the J call may be wrong. Germline V CDR1 and CDR2: SGDLS, YYNGEE. CDR3 size: 14 residues. The CDR3: CASNQRGLYNEQYF. CDR3 in DNA: TGTGCCAGCAACCAACGGGGGCTCTACAATGAGCAGTACTTC.

This clonotype was detected only a few times. The junction and the germline gene differ at one end; a read error may be behind it. V and J are TRBV13 and TRBJ1-1; no clear D gene. Germline CDR1 PRHDT, CDR2 FYEKMQ (reference sequence). This CDR3 comprises 13 residues. The CDR3 is CASSLGIALESFF. In DNA form, the CDR3 reads TGTGCCAGCAGCTTAGGTATAGCACTTGAATCTTTCTTT.

Turning to this clonotype: Because it lacks the conserved phenylalanine or tryptophan at the end, this CDR3 is likely a read error. The CDR3 loop is CASSVGGLGYTC. CDR3 nucleotides: TGTGCCAGCAGCGTAGGGGGCCTGGGCTACACCTGC. The chain links TRBV9 to TRBJ1-2; the D gene is possibly TRBD1 (5 bases). V was pared by 0 bases and J by 8 bases, with 8 bases between. CDR1 is SGDLS, CDR2 YYNGEE, per germline. The CDR3 spans 12 residues.